The present T cell receptor (beta chain) was sequenced within a study of beta chain features in type 1 diabetes. The CDR3 runs to 13 residues. Germline V lookup: CDR1 SGHRS, CDR2 YFSETQ. Unmatched junction bases numbered 7, after V lost 7 bases and J lost 4 bases. About this clone: Its target is not known.

Study results and limitations: cDNA-based sequencing might over-represent cells highly expressing TCR. TCRB CDR3s from Type 1 diabetes patients were moderately but significantly shorter in all four CD4+ subsets. Comparison showed that naive, central memory and Treg TCRB repertoires appeared more similar among patients than among healthy donors. Shorter templates may be favored by PCR, equally so in patients and controls.

The entirety of the isolated RNA underwent reverse transcription, so expressed TCRB transcripts were sequenced. The data were produced by immunoSEQ multiplex PCR, yet TCRdb's version contains in-frame clones alone and is incomplete. The data hold 250,000 to 300,000 clones, with 20% to 25% observed a single time. The chain couples TRBV5-1 to TRBJ2-5; TRBD1 matches at 7 bases. The sequenced sample consisted of naive CD4+ T cells from blood. The sequence came from a woman between 25 and 40 years old with type 1 diabetes. Here the CDR3 reads CASGSDRRETQYF. The CDR3 DNA follows: TGCGCCAGCGGATCGGACAGGCGAGAGACCCAGTACTTC. The complete variable domain, with remaining parts taken from reference TRBV5-1 and TRBJ2-5, reads KAGVTQTPRYLIKTRGQQVTLSCSPISGHRSVSWYQQTPGQGLQFLFEYFSETQRNKGNFPGRFSGRQFSNSRSEMNVSTLELGDSALYLCASGSDRRETQYFGPGTRLLVL.